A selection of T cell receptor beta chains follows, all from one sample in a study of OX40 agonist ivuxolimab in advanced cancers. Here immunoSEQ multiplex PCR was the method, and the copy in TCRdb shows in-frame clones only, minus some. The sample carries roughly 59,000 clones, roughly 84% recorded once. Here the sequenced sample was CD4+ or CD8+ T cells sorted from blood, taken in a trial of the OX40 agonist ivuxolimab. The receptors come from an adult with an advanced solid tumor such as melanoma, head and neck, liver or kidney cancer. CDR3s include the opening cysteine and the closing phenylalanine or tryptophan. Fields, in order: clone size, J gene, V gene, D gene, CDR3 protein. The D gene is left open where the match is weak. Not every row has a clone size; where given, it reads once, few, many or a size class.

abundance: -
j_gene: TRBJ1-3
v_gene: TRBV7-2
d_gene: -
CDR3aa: CASSPAYGAGNTIYF

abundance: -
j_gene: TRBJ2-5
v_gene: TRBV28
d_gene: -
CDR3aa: CAILQGRGETQYF

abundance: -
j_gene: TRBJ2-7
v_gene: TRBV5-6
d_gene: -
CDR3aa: CASASGPYEQYF

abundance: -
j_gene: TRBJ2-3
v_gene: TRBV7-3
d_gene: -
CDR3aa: CAKPGSGGPADTQYF

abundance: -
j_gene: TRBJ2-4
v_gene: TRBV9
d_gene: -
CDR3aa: CASSSRGDTLAKNIQYF

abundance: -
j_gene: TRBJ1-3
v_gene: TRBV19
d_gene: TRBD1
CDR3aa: CASSVQGARGNTIYF

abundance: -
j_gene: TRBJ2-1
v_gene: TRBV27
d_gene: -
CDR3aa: CASSPTTRGEQFF

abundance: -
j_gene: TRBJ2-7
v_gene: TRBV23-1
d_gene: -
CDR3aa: CASTPLRGWTYEQYF

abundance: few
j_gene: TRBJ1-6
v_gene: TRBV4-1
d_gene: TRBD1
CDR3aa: CASSQVPGTAPLHF

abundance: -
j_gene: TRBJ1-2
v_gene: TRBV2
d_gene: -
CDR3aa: CASSVDSNYGYTF

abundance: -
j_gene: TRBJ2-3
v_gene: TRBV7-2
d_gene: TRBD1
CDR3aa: CASSLDRGTDTQYF

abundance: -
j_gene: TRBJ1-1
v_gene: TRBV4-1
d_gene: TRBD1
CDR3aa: CASSQDRTGGWRTEAFF

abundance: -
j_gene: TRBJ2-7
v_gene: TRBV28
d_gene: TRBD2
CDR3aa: CASSVAGDSYEQYF

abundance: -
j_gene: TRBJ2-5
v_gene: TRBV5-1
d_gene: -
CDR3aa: CASSLSQGSQTQYF

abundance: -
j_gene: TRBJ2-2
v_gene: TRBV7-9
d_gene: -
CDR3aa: CASSLDLGYTGELFF

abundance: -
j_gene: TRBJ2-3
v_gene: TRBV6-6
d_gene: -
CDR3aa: CASTRDPVTDTQYF

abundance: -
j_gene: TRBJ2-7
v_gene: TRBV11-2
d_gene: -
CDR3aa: CASSLAGAIYEQYF

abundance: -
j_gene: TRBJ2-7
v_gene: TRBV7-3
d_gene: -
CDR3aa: CASSPSPDREQYF

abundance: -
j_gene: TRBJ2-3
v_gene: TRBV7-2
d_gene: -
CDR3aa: CASSLGPDVDTQYF

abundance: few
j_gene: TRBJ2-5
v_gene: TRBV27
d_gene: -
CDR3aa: CASSLRTQETQYF

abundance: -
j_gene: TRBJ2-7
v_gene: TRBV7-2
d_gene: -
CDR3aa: CASSLDATAYEQYF

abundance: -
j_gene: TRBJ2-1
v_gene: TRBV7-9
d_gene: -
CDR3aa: CASSLGGAANEQFF

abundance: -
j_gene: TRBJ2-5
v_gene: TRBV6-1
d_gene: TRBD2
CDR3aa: CASRELAAPGTQYF

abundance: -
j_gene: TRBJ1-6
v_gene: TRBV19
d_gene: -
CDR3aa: CATGAGLVSPLHF

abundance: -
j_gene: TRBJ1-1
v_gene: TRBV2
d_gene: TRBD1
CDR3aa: CASSQRTGKTEAFF

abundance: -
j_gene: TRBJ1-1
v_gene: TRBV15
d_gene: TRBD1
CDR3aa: CATSSRSPRQGRDTEAFF

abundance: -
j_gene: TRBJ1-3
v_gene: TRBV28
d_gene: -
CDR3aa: CASSRDTFSGNTIYF

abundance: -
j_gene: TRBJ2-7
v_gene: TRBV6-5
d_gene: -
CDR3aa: CASSYSRGGPYEQYF

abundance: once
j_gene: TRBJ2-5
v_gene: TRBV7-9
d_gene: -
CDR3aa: CASSSFGQAQETQYF

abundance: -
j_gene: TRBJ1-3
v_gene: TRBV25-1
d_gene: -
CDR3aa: CASSDRLLSGNTIYF

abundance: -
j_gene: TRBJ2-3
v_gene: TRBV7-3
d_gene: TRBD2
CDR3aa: CASSPTSGGADTQYF

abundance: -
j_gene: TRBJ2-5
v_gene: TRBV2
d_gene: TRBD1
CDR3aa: CASEGGQGQETQYF

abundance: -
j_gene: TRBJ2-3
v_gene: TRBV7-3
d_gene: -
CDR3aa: CASSLVGYPTDTQYF

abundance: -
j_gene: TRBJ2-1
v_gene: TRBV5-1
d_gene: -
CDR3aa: CASSLAPGFGRETYNEQFF

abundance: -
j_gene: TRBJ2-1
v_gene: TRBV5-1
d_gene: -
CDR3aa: CASSFRDGSYNEQFF

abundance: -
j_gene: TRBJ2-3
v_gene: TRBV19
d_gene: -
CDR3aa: CASSNRQGLSTDTQYF

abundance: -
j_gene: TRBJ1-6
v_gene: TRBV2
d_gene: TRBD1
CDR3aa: CASGTGVNSPLHF

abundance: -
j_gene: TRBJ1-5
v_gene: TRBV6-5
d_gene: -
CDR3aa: CASSGRSHQPQHF

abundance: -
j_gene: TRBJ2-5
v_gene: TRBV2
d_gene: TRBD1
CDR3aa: CASRGGTGGYETQYF

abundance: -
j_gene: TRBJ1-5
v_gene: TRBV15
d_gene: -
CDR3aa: CATSRDLQPQHF

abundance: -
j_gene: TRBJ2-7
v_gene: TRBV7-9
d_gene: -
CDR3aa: CASSPRGGQINEQYF

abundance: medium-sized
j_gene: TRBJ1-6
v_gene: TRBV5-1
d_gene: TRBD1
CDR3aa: CASSSGQNNSPLHF

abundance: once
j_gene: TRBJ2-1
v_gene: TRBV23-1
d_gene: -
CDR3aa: CASRLGTPYNEQFF

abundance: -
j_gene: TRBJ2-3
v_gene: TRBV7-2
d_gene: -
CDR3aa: CASSKSNGRDTQYF

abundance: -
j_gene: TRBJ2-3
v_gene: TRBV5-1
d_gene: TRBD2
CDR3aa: CASSSGGTDTQYF